This entry lists 25 T cell receptor beta chains sequenced from one sample in a study of blood T cell repertoires in COVID-19. Assay used: immunoSEQ multiplex PCR; TCRdb lists only in-frame clones, some missing. In the table there are tens of thousands of clones, 80% of which are singletons. Sequenced input: peripheral blood. The receptors were gathered from a woman aged 70-85 years with acute or convalescent COVID-19.

The J gene is TRBJ2-1, the V gene TRBV28; 10 nucleotides agree with TRBD2. This CDR3 comprises 16 residues. The germline CDR1 and CDR2 sequences are MDHEN and SYDVKM. Trimming at V came to 9 bases and at J to 3 bases, leaving 11 bases not matched to a gene. The chain's CDR3 is CASMTSGFDFYNEQFF. The DNA of the CDR3 is TGTGCCAGTATGACTAGCGGGTTTGATTTCTACAATGAGCAGTTCTTC.

This chain connects TRBV7-8 to TRBJ2-7; TRBD2 aligns across 8 bases. CDR3 length: 12 amino acids. CDR1 is SGHVS and CDR2 is FQNEAQ in the germline V gene. J gave up 6 bases and V 3 bases, and 1 base lay outside the gene matches. The CDR3 region has the DNA TGTGCCAGCAGCTTCGGGGGGGGCGAGCAGTACTTC. Translated: CASSFGGGEQYF.

The table lists this clone with a count of one. This rearrangement joins TRBV5-6 to TRBJ2-2, with a possible D match to TRBD1 (6 bases). V shed 1 base and J shed 2 bases, with 18 bases lying between them. Germline V CDR1 and CDR2: SGHDT, YYEEEE. The CDR3 consists of 18 residues. The CDR3 nucleotides read TGTGCCAGCAGCTTGAGGGGGTGGGGAACACGAAACACCGGGGAGCTGTTTTTT. Its protein is CASSLRGWGTRNTGELFF.

The chain joins TRBV30 to TRBJ2-7; a weak D match, TRBD1 (6 bases). Trimming stripped 3 bases from V and 0 bases from J, with 6 bases between. The CDR3 contains 12 residues. Germline loops: CDR1 GTSNPN, CDR2 SVGIG (reference sequence). This chain's CDR3 is CAWRDSSYEQYF. The CDR3, as DNA: TGTGCCTGGAGGGACAGCTCCTACGAGCAGTACTTC.

The chain is built from TRBV10-3 and TRBJ1-1, with a tentative D call TRBD1 (6 bases). V dropped 6 bases and J dropped 1 base, with 15 bases sitting between them. The CDR3 consists of 15 residues. CDR1 and CDR2 (germline): ENHRY, SYGVKD. In DNA form, the CDR3 reads TGTGCCATCAGCTCGACTACAGGGCGGAACACTGAAGCTTTCTTT. Protein product: CAISSTTGRNTEAFF.

The chain has TRBV29-1 and TRBJ1-2, with 7 bases aligning to TRBD1. Germline V gene sequence: CDR1 SQVTM, CDR2 ANQGSEA. The CDR3 is made up of 14 amino acids. V lost 3 bases, J lost 2 bases, and 6 bases stayed unmatched. CDR3 residues: CSVDPGQTNYGYTF. The CDR3 coding sequence is TGCAGCGTTGATCCGGGACAGACAAACTATGGCTACACCTTC.

Remarks on this clone: The same CDR3 can be traced to other DNA sequences in this sample. Written as DNA, the CDR3 is TGTGCCAGCAGAGATCAGCGGGGTAGCACAGATACGCAGTATTTT. Its protein is CASRDQRGSTDTQYF. V gene TRBV5-4 combines with J gene TRBJ2-3; 7 nucleotides agree with TRBD2. The trim removed 5 bases at V and 0 bases at J, leaving 6 bases unmatched. The CDR3 is 15 amino acids. Germline assignment: CDR1 SGHNT and CDR2 YYREEE (reference sequence). The whole variable domain, filled in from reference TRBV5-4 and TRBJ2-3, reads ETGVTQSPTHLIKTRGQQVTLRCSSQSGHNTVSWYQQALGQGPQFIFQYYREEENGRGNFPPRFSGLQFPNYSSELNVNALELDDSALYLCASRDQRGSTDTQYFGPGTRLTVL.

This clone was detected a few times. The J gene is TRBJ1-4, the V gene TRBV30; no firm D call. CDR1 is GTSNPN and CDR2 is SVGIG in the germline V gene (reference sequence). This CDR3 is 11 amino acids long. V was pared by 0 bases and J by 13 bases, with 9 bases between. CDR3 nucleotide sequence: TGTGCCTGGAGTGTAGAGGGTCTACTGTTTTTT. Its translation: CAWSVEGLLFF. The variable domain in full, with the rest retrieved from reference TRBV30 and TRBJ1-4, is SQTIHQWPATLVQPVGSPLSLECTVEGTSNPNLYWYRQAAGRGLQLLFYSVGIGQISSEVPQNLSASRPQDRQFILSSKKLLLSDSGFYLCAWSVEGLLFFGSGTQLSVL.

The rearrangement joins TRBV5-1 to TRBJ2-1; 12 positions agree with TRBD2. Losses at the gene ends were 2 bases for V and 9 bases for J; bases not matched to a gene: 6. The CDR3 runs to 15 residues. Per germline, CDR1 SGHRS and CDR2 YFSETQ. The CDR3 loop is CASSFELAGGGEQFF. The CDR3 coding sequence is TGCGCCAGCAGCTTTGAACTAGCGGGGGGAGGTGAGCAGTTCTTC.

V gene TRBV19 combines with J gene TRBJ2-6; 8 bases map to TRBD2. The CDR3 spans 19 residues. Trimming cost V 1 base and J 1 base; bases outside gene matches: 9. Germline lookup yields CDR1 LNHDA and CDR2 SQIVND (reference sequence). Written as DNA, the CDR3 is TGTGCCAGTAGTATAGTGGGTAGCGGGATATCTTCTGGGGCCAACGTCCTGACTTTC. This translates into CASSIVGSGISSGANVLTF.

V and J are TRBV6-6 and TRBJ1-3, with 9 bases fitting TRBD1. CDR1 and CDR2 (germline): MNHNY, SVGAGI (reference sequence). The CDR3 runs 15 residues. The V and J ends lost 5 bases and 4 bases, in that order; junction bases with no gene match: 6. DNA of the CDR3: TGTGCCAGCAGTCAAGGGACAGGGATAGGAAACACCATATATTTT. It specifies CASSQGTGIGNTIYF.

This clone appeared once. This chain links TRBV5-1 with TRBJ2-7, with 7 bases identical to TRBD1. From germline, CDR1 is SGHRS and CDR2 YFSETQ. The CDR3 length is 14 residues. V gave up 2 bases and J gave up 6 bases; unmatched junction bases: 8. In DNA, the CDR3 is TGCGCCAGCAGCTTTGGGACAGCCTCTACCGAGCAGTACTTC. Its protein product is CASSFGTASTEQYF.

The rearrangement joins TRBV30 to TRBJ2-3, with TRBD1 identical over 9 bases. With 7 bases clipped from V and 1 base from J, the junction kept 6 bases outside the gene matches. The germline CDR1 and CDR2 sequences are GTSNPN and SVGIG (reference sequence). This CDR3 spans 14 amino acids. CDR3 amino acids: CAFAGDRGTDTQYF. DNA for the CDR3: TGTGCCTTCGCCGGGGACAGGGGCACAGATACGCAGTATTTT.

This clone came up once. J is TRBJ2-2 and V is TRBV6-5; the match to TRBD1 covers 7 bases. CDR3 length equals 15 residues. Losses at the gene ends were 5 bases for V and 4 bases for J; bases not matched to a gene: 7. Germline values: CDR1 MNHEY, CDR2 SVGAGI. CDR3 nucleotide sequence: TGTGCCAGCAGTCGCGACAGGGTGGTCACCGGGGAGCTGTTTTTT. Residues: CASSRDRVVTGELFF.

The chain links TRBV19 to TRBJ2-2, with TRBD1 as a possible D gene (6 bases). CDR3 length equals 13 residues. From germline, CDR1 is LNHDA and CDR2 SQIVND (reference sequence). V gave up 5 bases and J gave up 4 bases, with 8 bases separating them. DNA for the CDR3: TGTGCCAGTAGTCACAGGGCCACCGGGGAGCTGTTTTTT. Protein: CASSHRATGELFF.

The chain has TRBV5-1 and TRBJ2-3; 7 bases fit TRBD2. The trim removed 0 bases at V and 0 bases at J, leaving 4 bases unmatched. Per germline, CDR1 SGHRS and CDR2 YFSETQ. This CDR3 has 16 amino acids. CDR3 sequence (DNA): TGCGCCAGCAGCTTGGAGAGCGGGGCAAGCACAGATACGCAGTATTTT. It yields the protein CASSLESGASTDTQYF.

The V call is TRBV5-1, the J call TRBJ1-1; 7 bases agree with TRBD1. This CDR3 region has 16 residues. From germline, CDR1 is SGHRS and CDR2 YFSETQ. Germline trimming cut 0 bases from V and 1 base from J; bases unmatched to any gene: 6. CDR3 loop: CASSLGPTGWNTEAFF. CDR3 coding DNA: TGCGCCAGCAGCTTGGGGCCGACAGGGTGGAACACTGAAGCTTTCTTT. Using reference TRBV5-1 and TRBJ1-1 for the parts outside the CDR3, the full variable domain is KAGVTQTPRYLIKTRGQQVTLSCSPISGHRSVSWYQQTPGQGLQFLFEYFSETQRNKGNFPGRFSGRQFSNSRSEMNVSTLELGDSALYLCASSLGPTGWNTEAFFGQGTRLTVV.

This clone was recorded many times. V gene TRBV19 combines with J gene TRBJ1-3; D may be TRBD1 (5 bases). Germline CDR1 LNHDA, CDR2 SQIVND (reference sequence). The CDR3 is made up of 14 amino acids. Trimming took off 5 bases at V and 2 bases at J, with 10 bases between the two ends. The CDR3, as DNA: TGTGCCAGTAGTCGGGGGGGTCCTGGAAACACCATATATTTT. It specifies CASSRGGPGNTIYF.

The chain is built from TRBV9 and TRBJ2-7, with 8 bases matching TRBD2. The CDR3 sequence is 16 residues long. The ends lost 0 bases at V and 3 bases at J; junction bases unmatched: 8. Looked up from germline, CDR1 is SGDLS and CDR2 is YYNGEE. CDR3 region: CASSVAGGGPIYEQYF. In DNA form, the CDR3 reads TGTGCCAGCAGCGTAGCGGGGGGGGGACCCATCTACGAGCAGTACTTC.

The chain recombines TRBV6-5 with TRBJ1-4; 8 bases are shared with TRBD1. Germline trimming cut 2 bases from V and 7 bases from J; bases unmatched to any gene: 6. This CDR3 is 15 amino acids long. Germline CDR1 MNHEY, CDR2 SVGAGI. The CDR3 sequence is CASSYNRDRSEKLFF. The CDR3 DNA reads as TGTGCCAGCAGTTACAACCGGGACAGGAGTGAAAAACTGTTTTTT.

V is TRBV13 and J is TRBJ1-1; the match to TRBD1 covers 8 bases. Trimming at V came to 6 bases and at J to 3 bases, leaving 9 bases not matched to a gene. The length of the CDR3 is 15 residues. Germline CDR1 reads PRHDT; CDR2 reads FYEKMQ (reference sequence). The CDR3 DNA is TGTGCCAGCAGACAGGGGGATTTGGGGTACACTGAAGCTTTCTTT. This gives the protein CASRQGDLGYTEAFF. Using reference TRBV13 and TRBJ1-1 for the parts outside the CDR3, the full variable domain is AAGVIQSPRHLIKEKRETATLKCYPIPRHDTVYWYQQGPGQDPQFLISFYEKMQSDKGSIPDRFSAQQFSDYHSELNMSSLELGDSALYFCASRQGDLGYTEAFFGQGTRLTVV.

The J gene is TRBJ2-7, the V gene TRBV21-1; the D call in the table, TRBD2, was not verified against the DNA. TRBV21-1 has pseudogene status. The CDR3 length is 15 residues. The chain's CDR3 is CASSSRTESSYEQYF. The CDR3 DNA reads as TGTGCCAGCAGCAGTCGGACTGAGAGCTCCTACGAGCAGTACTTC.

This clone occurred a few times. This chain joins TRBV5-4 and TRBJ1-4; tentatively, D is TRBD1 (6 bases). The CDR3 is 16 amino acids. V shed 5 bases and J shed 7 bases, with 21 bases lying between them. Germline V gene lookup returns CDR1 SGHNT and CDR2 YYREEE (reference sequence). The CDR3 DNA is TGTGCCAGCAGTCGGTCCATCAGGGGTCGGGGTGAAAAACTGTTTTTT. This encodes CASSRSIRGRGEKLFF.

The J gene is TRBJ1-2, the V gene TRBV6-6; D unresolved. V gave up 7 bases and J gave up 5 bases, with 14 bases separating them. CDR1 and CDR2 (germline): MNHNY, SVGAGI (reference sequence). The CDR3 covers 13 residues. CDR3 nucleotide sequence: TGTGCCAGCAAGAGTGAGGCTGGGTATGGCTACACCTTC. It yields the protein CASKSEAGYGYTF.

CDR3 nucleotide sequence: TGTGCCAGCAGCGTAGCCCCTCGGTTTGAGCAGTTCTTC. Translation: CASSVAPRFEQFF. V and J are TRBV9 and TRBJ2-1; D call uncertain. Germline CDR1 is SGDLS and CDR2 is YYNGEE. V was trimmed by 0 bases and J by 9 bases, leaving 10 bases between them. The CDR3 loop spans 13 amino acids.